The T cell receptor (beta chain) described here comes from a study of T-cell memory formation after mild COVID-19. Study-level results: The second-wave clones peaking on day 37 were not confirmed as SARS-CoV-2-specific. Some clones that responded were present in memory (sampled pre-infection), which suggests cross-reactive memory joined. There was a balanced CD4/CD8 profile in clones contracting day 15 to 85, and later expanders leaned CD4+. Among CD4+ contracting clones, most were CM and EM, and CD8+ ones EMRA.

TCRdb analysed the 5' RACE reads with MiXCR anew, one entry per CDR3 protein. The table includes approximately 210,000 distinct CDR3 sequences, about 11% detected once. V lost 2 bases and J lost 9; bases outside the gene matches: 5. The CDR3 consists of 14 residues. Germline V gene data show CDR1 as SGHDN and CDR2 as FVKESK. Of note for this clonotype: Its antigen is not known.

The chain recombines TRBV14 with TRBJ2-1; 9 positions match TRBD1. This clonotype originated in a man aged 18 to 30 who had mild COVID-19 (a few samples of this study predate the infection). Cell type and time point are not known. Sequences were obtained from PBMCs or a T cell subset sorted from them (not recorded which). The CDR3 reads CASSQRTGVGEQFF. The DNA for the CDR3 is TGTGCCAGCAGCCAACGGACAGGGGTGGGTGAGCAGTTCTTC.